Below, one T cell receptor (beta chain) is given with its context. The data originate from a study of blood T cell repertoires in COVID-19. Across the whole study: Acute-phase and convalescent COVID-19 samples originated in the United States, Italy and Spain. Sources were T cells, B-cell-depleted T cells, or PBMCs; the material itself was cDNA or gDNA.

There are 14 residues in the CDR3. V trimming: 6 bases; J trimming: 6 bases; junction bases outside the gene matches: 10. Germline V lookup: CDR1 SGHDN, CDR2 FVKESK. Per the authors' pipeline: Reference gene primers were amplified, and this amplification served to estimate nucleated cell counts. Clones were read by immunoSEQ multiplex PCR, and TCRdb kept only the in-frame ones, dropping some. D and trimming come from the DNA, and the V and J calls and clone size come from that table. This table has some 90,000 clones, 86% appearing once. The clonotype comes from a woman of 80 years or more with acute or convalescent COVID-19. This chain joins TRBV14 and TRBJ1-1, with 7 positions matching TRBD1. The sequenced sample consisted of peripheral blood. The CDR3 reads CASSHYRGTPEAFF. As DNA, the CDR3 is TGTGCCAGCAGTCATTACAGGGGCACTCCTGAAGCTTTCTTT.